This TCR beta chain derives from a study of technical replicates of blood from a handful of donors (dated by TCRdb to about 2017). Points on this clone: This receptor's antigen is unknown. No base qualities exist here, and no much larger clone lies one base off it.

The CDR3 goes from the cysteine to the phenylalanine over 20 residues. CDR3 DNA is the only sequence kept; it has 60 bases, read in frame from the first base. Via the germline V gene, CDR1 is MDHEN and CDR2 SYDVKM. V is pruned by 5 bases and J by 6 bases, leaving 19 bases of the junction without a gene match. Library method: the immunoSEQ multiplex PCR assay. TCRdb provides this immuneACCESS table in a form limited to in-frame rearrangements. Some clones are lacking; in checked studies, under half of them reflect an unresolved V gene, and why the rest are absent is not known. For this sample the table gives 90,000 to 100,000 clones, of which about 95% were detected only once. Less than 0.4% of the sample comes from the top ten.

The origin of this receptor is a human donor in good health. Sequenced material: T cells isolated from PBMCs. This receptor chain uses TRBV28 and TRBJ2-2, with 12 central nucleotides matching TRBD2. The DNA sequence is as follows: TGTGCCAGCAGTCAACCCTTCCTAGCGGGAGGGCCTTCTTTGGCCGGGGAGCTGTTTTTT. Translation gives CASSQPFLAGGPSLAGELFF.